Shown below are 17 T cell receptor beta chains from a single sample sequenced in a study of blood T cell repertoires in COVID-19 (dated by TCRdb to about 2020). The library was obtained by the immunoSEQ multiplex PCR assay. TCRdb retrieved this table from immuneACCESS and kept in-frame rearrangements only. Not all clones are present; in checked studies, unresolved V genes account for under half, and no reason is known for the remainder. The sample table lists 170,000 or so clones, around 84% of them with a count of one. The ten largest make up around 0.6% of the sample. Source material: peripheral blood. The receptors were sampled from a man in his fifties or sixties with COVID-19, enrolled during active disease.

The V gene is TRBV7-3, the J gene TRBJ2-7; TRBD1 matches 7 bases. Per the germline V gene, CDR1 is SGHTA and CDR2 is FQGTGA. V dropped 1 base and J dropped 6; count of bases not matched to a gene: 12. This CDR3 spans 16 amino acids. CDR3 in amino acids: CASSLRGAGGASEQYF. CDR3 nucleotide sequence: TGTGCCAGCAGCTTAAGAGGGGCAGGGGGAGCGAGCGAGCAGTACTTC.

A note on this clone: Other DNA variants within this sample encode the same CDR3. The V gene is TRBV18, the J gene TRBJ1-1, with TRBD1 as a possible D gene (5 bases). Germline V gives CDR1 KGHSH, CDR2 LQKENI. The germline V and J ends were trimmed by 2 bases and 1 base, with 11 bases remaining between them. The CDR3 loop spans 15 amino acids. CDR3 bases: TGTGCCAGCTCACCAAGGCAGGGAGGGAACACTGAAGCTTTCTTT. It specifies CASSPRQGGNTEAFF.

The J gene is TRBJ1-1, the V gene TRBV29-1; 8 positions match TRBD1. The CDR3 is 14 residues long. V lost 7 bases and J lost 1; bases outside the gene matches: 8. Looked up from germline, CDR1 is SQVTM and CDR2 is ANQGSEA. Here the CDR3 DNA reads TGCAGCGGTCGACAGGGGACCACGAACACTGAAGCTTTCTTT. Translation: CSGRQGTTNTEAFF.

This clone occurred once. The chain employs TRBV9 and TRBJ1-1, with D uncertain. Germline CDR1 is SGDLS and CDR2 is YYNGEE. The CDR3 consists of 13 residues. V lost 1 base, J lost 5 bases, and 9 bases lay in between. The CDR3: CASSVSGETEAFF. CDR3 in DNA: TGTGCCAGCAGCGTAAGCGGGGAGACTGAAGCTTTCTTT.

This chain's CDR3 is CASSAGTGRGETQYF. CDR3 DNA: TGTGCCAGCAGCGCAGGGACAGGGCGGGGAGAGACCCAGTACTTC. V is TRBV7-9 and J is TRBJ2-5; 9 positions match TRBD1. Losses at the gene ends were 5 bases for V and 4 bases for J; bases not matched to a gene: 8. This CDR3 is 15 amino acids long. CDR1 SEHNR and CDR2 FQNEAQ come from the germline V gene (reference sequence).

The rearrangement links TRBV6-6 to TRBJ1-1; 10 nucleotides agree with TRBD1. Unmatched junction bases numbered 5, after V lost 0 bases and J lost 10 bases. The length of the CDR3 is 14 residues. Germline CDR1 MNHNY, CDR2 SVGAGI (reference sequence). The CDR3 sequence: CASSYSETGGPAFF. The CDR3 DNA reads as TGTGCCAGCAGTTACTCGGAGACAGGGGGCCCAGCTTTCTTT.

The V and J genes are TRBV6-2 or TRBV6-3 and TRBJ1-3, with 7 bases lining up with TRBD1. CDR1 is MNHEY, CDR2 SVGEGT, per germline. J gave up 0 bases and V 6 bases, and 11 bases lay outside the gene matches. CDR3 length: 17 amino acids. The CDR3 DNA is TGTGCCAGCAGCCCCGGGACAGCGTACTACTCTGGAAACACCATATATTTT. It encodes CASSPGTAYYSGNTIYF.

In its sample, this clone was seen a few times. The rearrangement joins TRBV30 to TRBJ2-4; TRBD1 matches at 10 bases. CDR1 is GTSNPN and CDR2 is SVGIG in the germline V gene (reference sequence). The CDR3 sequence is 15 residues long. Unmatched junction bases numbered 7, after V lost 7 bases and J lost 1 base. The CDR3 loop reads CAYKGTGVAKNIQYF. CDR3 DNA: TGTGCCTATAAGGGGACAGGGGTTGCCAAAAACATTCAGTACTTC.

The genes are TRBV6-5 and TRBJ1-1, with TRBD1 matching 9 bases. The CDR3 sequence is 15 residues long. Germline V gene lookup returns CDR1 MNHEY and CDR2 SVGAGI. The trim removed 7 bases at V and 1 base at J, leaving 7 bases unmatched. The CDR3 here is CASTRQGGSNTEAFF. CDR3 nucleotide sequence: TGTGCCAGCACAAGACAGGGGGGATCGAACACTGAAGCTTTCTTT.

This sequence joins TRBV6-2 or TRBV6-3 and TRBJ2-1, with a tentative D call TRBD1 (6 bases). From germline, CDR1 is MNHEY and CDR2 SVGEGT. The CDR3 extends over 14 amino acids. The germline V and J ends were trimmed by 4 bases and 5 bases, with 12 bases remaining between them. The CDR3 loop is CASSSYGQNNEQFF. CDR3 coding DNA: TGTGCCAGCAGTTCCTACGGACAGAACAATGAGCAGTTCTTC.

The chain links TRBV11-2 to TRBJ2-1; 7 bases are a match to TRBD2. CDR3 length: 15 residues. Germline trimming cut 4 bases from V and 0 bases from J; bases unmatched to any gene: 3. CDR1 and CDR2 from the germline V gene are SGHAT and FQNNGV. CDR3 in amino acids: CASSSSGNSYNEQFF. DNA of the CDR3: TGTGCCAGCAGCTCCAGCGGGAACTCCTACAATGAGCAGTTCTTC.

The V gene is TRBV28, the J gene TRBJ1-2; tentative D call: TRBD1 (5 bases). Germline-derived CDR1 and CDR2 are MDHEN and SYDVKM. Deletions cut 8 bases from V and 7 bases from J, with 20 bases between. This CDR3 has 14 residues. The CDR3 loop is CASRTAGGAGGYTF. The CDR3 nucleotides read TGTGCCAGCCGTACTGCCGGAGGGGCAGGTGGCTACACCTTC.

This rearrangement joins TRBV24-1 to TRBJ2-5; the match to TRBD1 covers 11 bases. J gave up 5 bases and V 4 bases, and 11 bases lay outside the gene matches. Germline V CDR1 and CDR2: KGHDR, SFDVKD. The CDR3 consists of 17 residues. The CDR3 bases are TGTGCCACCAGTGACACGGGTGGGACAGGGGGAGCTGAGACCCAGTACTTC. Protein product: CATSDTGGTGGAETQYF.

V and J are TRBV7-6 and TRBJ1-5; TRBD1 is a possible D gene (5 bases). CDR1 is SGHVS and CDR2 is FNYEAQ in the germline V gene. The V end lost 5 bases, the J end lost 9 bases, and 23 bases lay between the germline ends. The CDR3 is 16 amino acids. The CDR3, as DNA: TGTGCCAGCAGCACAGGAGAAGGGTTCCAAAACTTGCCCCAGCATTTT. Translating it yields CASSTGEGFQNLPQHF.

V usage is TRBV6-5 and J usage is TRBJ1-1; 8 bases are shared with TRBD1. Germline V gene data show CDR1 as MNHEY and CDR2 as SVGAGI. The CDR3 contains 14 residues. Germline trimming cut 6 bases from V and 5 bases from J; bases unmatched to any gene: 8. CDR3 protein: CASRQDRGRTEAFF. The CDR3 DNA is TGTGCCAGCAGACAAGACAGGGGTAGGACTGAAGCTTTCTTT.

The chain employs TRBV6-5 and TRBJ1-2, with TRBD1 as a possible D gene (5 bases). Germline V gene data show CDR1 as MNHEY and CDR2 as SVGAGI. Between the trimmed V and J ends, which lost 7 bases and 4 bases, there was a span of 19 bases. This CDR3 region has 15 residues. In nucleotides, the CDR3 is TGTGCCAGCATTCCGGGGGGACGTTTTTCCTATGGCTACACCTTC. Translation gives CASIPGGRFSYGYTF.

This chain joins TRBV19 and TRBJ1-5; 10 bases fit TRBD1. The CDR3 sequence is 15 residues long. Germline-derived CDR1 and CDR2 are LNHDA and SQIVND (reference sequence). Trimming cost V 5 bases and J 4 bases; bases outside gene matches: 5. DNA for the CDR3: TGTGCCAGTAGTTCCGGGACAGGGGCTAATCAGCCCCAGCATTTT. As protein: CASSSGTGANQPQHF.